The 12 T cell receptor beta chains in this list originate from one sample, sequenced in a study of cytotoxic CD8 clonotypes in ibrutinib-treated CLL. Sequencing used immunoSEQ multiplex PCR; TCRdb keeps in-frame clones, though not all of them. The table lists 190,000 or so clones, around three quarters of them singletons. The source material was PBMCs, sampled after 24 months of ibrutinib treatment. The source is a human donor with chronic lymphocytic leukemia.

This clone turned up a few times. V gene TRBV7-6 combines with J gene TRBJ2-2; D possibly corresponds to TRBD1 (7 bases). This CDR3 region has 16 residues. V dropped 1 base and J dropped 5 bases, with 14 bases sitting between them. Germline CDR1 is SGHVS and CDR2 is FNYEAQ. In DNA, the CDR3 is TGTGCCAGCAGCTTAGTTGTCGCAGGGGGGACCGGGGAGCTGTTTTTT. It encodes CASSLVVAGGTGELFF.

This chain uses TRBV9 with TRBJ2-1; unclear D gene. The V end lost 0 bases, the J end lost 7 bases, and 8 bases lay between the germline ends. Germline-derived CDR1 and CDR2 are SGDLS and YYNGEE. CDR3 length: 13 amino acids. This CDR3 is CASSVELWNEQFF. CDR3 sequence (DNA): TGTGCCAGCAGCGTAGAGCTTTGGAATGAGCAGTTCTTC.

The V and J genes are TRBV7-9 and TRBJ2-3, with 7 bases identical to TRBD1. The V and J ends lost 4 bases and 6 bases, in that order; junction bases with no gene match: 7. The CDR3 is made up of 14 amino acids. The germline V gene has CDR1 SEHNR and CDR2 FQNEAQ (reference sequence). Written as DNA, the CDR3 is TGTGCCAGCAGCTCGACAGGGTTCGGGGATACGCAGTATTTT. Its protein product is CASSSTGFGDTQYF.

CDR3 DNA sequence: TGCGCCAGCAGCTTGAGTTCCGGGGCTCCTGGCTACACCTTC. The encoded protein is CASSLSSGAPGYTF. The chain employs TRBV5-1 and TRBJ1-2, with D perhaps matching TRBD1 (5 bases). Germline-derived CDR1 and CDR2 are SGHRS and YFSETQ. V was cut by 1 base and J by 7 bases, with 14 bases left in between. CDR3 length: 14 amino acids.

This clone has a handful of counts. The rearrangement uses TRBV2 and TRBJ1-2, with a tentative D call TRBD1 (5 bases). V was clipped by 11 bases and J by 3 bases, with 13 bases between them. Germline V gene data show CDR1 as SNHLY and CDR2 as FYNNEI. The length of the CDR3 is 12 residues. CDR3 residues: CASQGFDYGYTF. The CDR3, as DNA: TGTGCCTCCCAGGGTTTTGACTATGGCTACACCTTC.

CDR3 sequence reads: CASSYSAGGTYNEQFF. CDR3 bases: TGTGCCAGCAGTTACTCCGCCGGCGGGACCTACAATGAGCAGTTCTTC. This chain links TRBV6-5 with TRBJ2-1; possibly TRBD2 for D (6 bases). V was trimmed by 0 bases and J by 2 bases, leaving 11 bases between them. CDR1 and CDR2 from the germline V gene are MNHEY and SVGAGI. This CDR3 region has 16 residues.

The chain has TRBV7-2 and TRBJ1-1, with D perhaps TRBD1 (5 bases). The CDR3 is 13 residues long. V lost 1 base and J 5 bases, leaving 8 bases between the germline ends. Germline V gene sequence: CDR1 SGHTA, CDR2 FQGNSA. The CDR3 nucleotides read TGTGCCAGCAGCTTAGGGGGGAGGACTGAAGCTTTCTTT. Translated, it gives CASSLGGRTEAFF.

J is TRBJ2-1 and V is TRBV4-1; 11 positions agree with TRBD1. The CDR3 length is 16 residues. In germline, CDR1 is MGHRA, CDR2 YSYEKL. The V and J ends lost 3 bases and 8 bases, in that order; junction bases with no gene match: 9. DNA for the CDR3: TGCGCCAGCAGCCAGGATGGGACAGGGGGTTTGGATGAGCAGTTCTTC. Protein: CASSQDGTGGLDEQFF.

Only a few counts were recorded for this clone. The chain is built from TRBV28 and TRBJ2-7, with 7 bases matching TRBD1. CDR1 is MDHEN, CDR2 SYDVKM, per germline. V shed 6 bases, J shed 0 bases, and the junction held 8 bases outside the gene matches. This CDR3 is built from 15 residues. The CDR3 here is CASRTTGDSSYEQYF. In DNA form, the CDR3 reads TGTGCCAGCAGAACAACAGGGGATAGCTCCTACGAGCAGTACTTC. Full variable domain (missing parts from reference TRBV28 and TRBJ2-7): DVKVTQSSRYLVKRTGEKVFLECVQDMDHENMFWYRQDPGLGLRLIYFSYDVKMKEKGDIPEGYSVSREKKERFSLILESASTNQTSMYLCASRTTGDSSYEQYFGPGTRLTVT.

The chain couples TRBV11-3 to TRBJ2-2; 9 nucleotides agree with TRBD2. With V trimmed by 3 bases and J by 5 bases, 7 bases remained unmatched. The CDR3 contains 16 residues. The germline gives CDR1 SGHNT, CDR2 YENEEA. The CDR3 spells CASSLRREGRTGELFF. The DNA of the CDR3 is TGTGCCAGCAGCTTGAGGCGGGAGGGCCGAACCGGGGAGCTGTTTTTT.

This chain connects TRBV13 to TRBJ2-1, with D hard to call. Germline assignment: CDR1 PRHDT and CDR2 FYEKMQ (reference sequence). The CDR3 covers 12 residues. The V end lost 2 bases, the J end lost 9 bases, and 8 bases lay between the germline ends. CDR3 in DNA: TGTGCCAGCAGCTTAAAGAGAAGTGAGCAGTTCTTC. It translates to CASSLKRSEQFF. The full variable domain, its missing parts supplied by reference TRBV13 and TRBJ2-1, is AAGVIQSPRHLIKEKRETATLKCYPIPRHDTVYWYQQGPGQDPQFLISFYEKMQSDKGSIPDRFSAQQFSDYHSELNMSSLELGDSALYFCASSLKRSEQFFGPGTRLTVL.

CDR3 loop: CASSLVSSRLKNNEQFF. As DNA, the CDR3 is TGTGCCAGCAGCTTAGTTTCCAGCCGTCTAAAAAACAATGAGCAGTTCTTC. J is TRBJ2-1 and V is TRBV7-2; no reliable D call. The CDR3 spans 17 residues. Germline V CDR1 and CDR2: SGHTA, FQGNSA. Deletions cut 1 base from V and 5 bases from J, with 18 bases between.